Presented here are 16 T cell receptor beta chains from one specimen sequenced in a study of blood T cell repertoires in COVID-19. TCRdb's table, derived via immunoSEQ multiplex PCR, lists solely in-frame clones and lacks some. The repertoire holds some 65,000 clones, with about 92% as singletons. Sequencing was carried out using peripheral blood. Receptors were obtained from a man between 60 and 75 years old with acute or convalescent COVID-19.

CDR3 in amino acids: CAIDRTGFGYTF. For the CDR3, the DNA is TGTGCCATTGACCGGACAGGATTCGGCTACACCTTC. The rearrangement links TRBV6-5 to TRBJ1-2; 7 bases line up with TRBD1. Unmatched junction bases numbered 10, after V lost 10 bases and J lost 8 bases. CDR1 and CDR2 from the germline V gene are MNHEY and SVGAGI. The CDR3 length is 12 residues.

This chain links TRBV19 with TRBJ1-3; D gene unclear. Germline CDR1 is LNHDA and CDR2 is SQIVND (reference sequence). This CDR3 region has 12 residues. Trimming removed 8 bases at V and 3 bases at J, with 8 bases between. CDR3 sequence: CASPSLGNTIYF. The CDR3, as DNA: TGTGCCAGTCCGAGCCTTGGAAACACCATATATTTT.

The chain carries TRBV5-5 and TRBJ2-7; the D gene is possibly TRBD2 (5 bases). This CDR3 has 16 residues. The germline CDR1 and CDR2 sequences are SGHKS and YYEKEE (reference sequence). The V end was cut by 6 bases, the J end by 0 bases, with 19 bases between. For the CDR3, the DNA is TGTGCCAGCAACCCCCCTACCGGGGTCAGCTCCTACGAGCAGTACTTC. It is translated as CASNPPTGVSSYEQYF.

The rearrangement joins TRBV7-8 to TRBJ1-4, with no clear D. This CDR3 has 15 amino acids. V was pared by 0 bases and J by 7 bases, with 12 bases between. Per germline, CDR1 SGHVS and CDR2 FQNEAQ. Here the CDR3 DNA reads TGTGCCAGCAGCTTAGCATCGGGGTTCGGTGAAAAACTGTTTTTT. Translating gives CASSLASGFGEKLFF.

This chain joins TRBV7-2 and TRBJ1-1; TRBD1 aligns across 9 bases. This CDR3 is built from 15 residues. The trim removed 1 base at V and 6 bases at J, leaving 6 bases unmatched. The V gene's germline CDR1 is SGHTA and CDR2 FQGNSA. The CDR3 spells CASSLDGDRVAEAFF. In DNA form, the CDR3 reads TGTGCCAGCAGCTTAGACGGGGACAGGGTGGCTGAAGCTTTCTTT. Full variable domain (missing parts from reference TRBV7-2 and TRBJ1-1): GAGVSQSPSNKVTEKGKDVELRCDPISGHTALYWYRQSLGQGLEFLIYFQGNSAPDKSGLPSDRFSAERTGGSVSTLTIQRTQQEDSAVYLCASSLDGDRVAEAFFGQGTRLTVV.

The chain has TRBV9 and TRBJ1-2; 7 bases fit TRBD1. With V trimmed by 1 base and J by 2 bases, 5 bases remained unmatched. Looked up from germline, CDR1 is SGDLS and CDR2 is YYNGEE. The CDR3 sequence is 15 residues long. Here the CDR3 DNA reads TGTGCCAGCAGCGTAATAAAGGGGGCGAACTATGGCTACACCTTC. Translating gives CASSVIKGANYGYTF. Drawing the rest from reference TRBV9 and TRBJ1-2, the complete variable domain is DSGVTQTPKHLITATGQRVTLRCSPRSGDLSVYWYQQSLDQGLQFLIQYYNGEERAKGNILERFSAQQFPDLHSELNLSSLELGDSALYFCASSVIKGANYGYTFGSGTRLTVV.

The CDR3 region is CASSLSGVTDTQYF. The CDR3, as DNA: TGCGCCAGCAGCTTGTCGGGGGTCACAGATACGCAGTATTTT. The chain links TRBV5-1 to TRBJ2-3, with D possibly being TRBD2 (6 bases). Germline CDR1 and CDR2: SGHRS and YFSETQ. The ends were cut back, 1 base at V and 2 bases at J, with 8 bases in the middle. The CDR3 is made up of 14 amino acids.

The CDR3 nucleotides are TGTGCCAGTTCGGGGGGCACCGGGGAGCTGTTTTTT. This encodes CASSGGTGELFF. V is TRBV19 and J is TRBJ2-2; TRBD2 aligns across 7 bases. This CDR3 region has 12 residues. Germline CDR1 LNHDA, CDR2 SQIVND (reference sequence). Trimming at V came to 8 bases and at J to 4 bases, leaving 1 base not matched to a gene.

The rearrangement joins TRBV6-5 to TRBJ1-6; no firm D call. The CDR3 has 14 residues. The V and J ends lost 6 bases and 8 bases respectively, with 14 bases between them. In germline, CDR1 is MNHEY, CDR2 SVGAGI. This CDR3 is CASSERYKDSPLHF. The CDR3 coding sequence is TGTGCCAGCAGCGAGAGGTATAAGGATTCACCCCTCCACTTT.

This rearrangement joins TRBV21-1 to TRBJ1-1; the table calls TRBD1, which could not be checked here. TRBV21-1 represents a pseudogene. This CDR3 contains 17 residues. The CDR3 bases are TGTGCCAGCAGCAAACGGCCCCACAGGGGCCGGAGCGGAGGAGCTTTCTTT. Translated, it gives CASSKRPHRGRSGGAFF.

This clone was recorded only once. This chain connects TRBV29-1 to TRBJ1-2; D not resolved. Trimming removed 6 bases at V and 3 bases at J, with 14 bases between. This CDR3 contains 13 residues. From germline, CDR1 is SQVTM and CDR2 ANQGSEA. The CDR3 region is CSVLPSGDYGYTF. As DNA, the CDR3 is TGCAGCGTCCTTCCCTCAGGCGACTATGGCTACACCTTC.

This chain links TRBV18 with TRBJ1-5; 7 bases match TRBD1. In germline, CDR1 is KGHSH, CDR2 LQKENI. After removal of 6 bases from V and 2 bases from J, the junction contained 7 bases not matched to a gene. CDR3 length: 15 amino acids. This CDR3 is CASSQQGQGNQPQHF. The CDR3 nucleotides read TGTGCCAGCTCTCAACAAGGACAGGGCAATCAGCCCCAGCATTTT.

The chain employs TRBV19 and TRBJ1-3; TRBD1 matches at 8 bases. Per the germline V gene, CDR1 is LNHDA and CDR2 is SQIVND (reference sequence). V lost 5 bases to trimming and J lost 2 bases; unmatched junction nucleotides: 5. The CDR3 has 15 residues. CDR3 sequence reads: CASSDPGGPGNTIYF. DNA for the CDR3: TGTGCCAGTAGTGACCCAGGGGGCCCTGGAAACACCATATATTTT. Drawing the rest from reference TRBV19 and TRBJ1-3, the complete variable domain is DGGITQSPKYLFRKEGQNVTLSCEQNLNHDAMYWYRQDPGQGLRLIYYSQIVNDFQKGDIAEGYSVSREKKESFPLTVTSAQKNPTAFYLCASSDPGGPGNTIYFGEGSWLTVV.

V usage is TRBV15 and J usage is TRBJ1-3; 8 nucleotides agree with TRBD1. CDR1 and CDR2 from the germline V gene are LNHNV and YYDKDF (reference sequence). This CDR3 has 16 residues. J lost 2 bases, V lost 5 bases, and 8 bases had no gene match. As DNA, the CDR3 is TGTGCCACCAGCGGGGAAATGACAGGGGCTGGAAACACCATATATTTT. Encoded protein: CATSGEMTGAGNTIYF. The full variable domain, in which reference TRBV15 and TRBJ1-3 provide the parts outside the CDR3, is DAMVIQNPRYQVTQFGKPVTLSCSQTLNHNVMYWYQQKSSQAPKLLFHYYDKDFNNEADTPDNFQSRRPNTSFCFLDIRSPGLGDTAMYLCATSGEMTGAGNTIYFGEGSWLTVV.

V is TRBV2 and J is TRBJ1-6, with a weak D call TRBD1 (6 bases). Germline-derived CDR1 and CDR2 are SNHLY and FYNNEI. CDR3 length: 13 amino acids. The germline V and J ends were trimmed by 8 bases and 7 bases, with 12 bases remaining between them. CDR3 residues: CASSDRRNSPLHF. DNA of the CDR3: TGTGCCAGCTCTGACAGGAGGAATTCACCCCTCCACTTT.

The V gene is TRBV2, the J gene TRBJ1-5, with 9 positions matching TRBD1. V gave up 2 bases and J gave up 1 base; unmatched junction bases: 9. This CDR3 contains 18 residues. CDR1 is SNHLY, CDR2 FYNNEI, per germline. The CDR3 sequence is CASSEFVGQGRSNQPQHF. The CDR3 DNA reads as TGTGCCAGCAGTGAATTTGTGGGACAGGGCAGGAGCAATCAGCCCCAGCATTTT.